This T cell receptor (beta chain) was profiled in a study of blood T cells in healthy people across ages. Whole-study results and caveats: When set beside aged donors, long-lived donors presented more naive CD4+ cells and higher diversity.

Each sample yielded at least 6 million isolated PBMCs. Combining a sample-barcoded 5' primer with a J-beta primer mix, a second PCR ran for roughly 7 to 12 cycles. Each TCR beta cDNA got a 12-nucleotide random molecular identifier. From the 5' RACE reads, TCRdb called clonotypes with MiXCR, one entry per CDR3 protein. This table holds roughly 500,000 distinct CDR3 sequences, approximately 27% found once. This clonotype was seen more than once but under ten times. What it recognizes is unknown. This CDR3 contains 14 residues. Germline V gene sequence: CDR1 SGHTA, CDR2 FQGTGA. The material sequenced was blood. The gene calls are TRBV7-3 and TRBJ2-5; D may match TRBD1 or TRBD2 (5 bases each). The J call is uncertain, as TRBJ2-1 better fits the DNA end. The sequence derives from a woman in her 70s in good health. The CDR3 nucleotides are TGTGCCAGCAGCTCAAGGGCCCTGGGGGATGAGCAGTTCTTC. It yields the protein CASSSRALGDEQFF.